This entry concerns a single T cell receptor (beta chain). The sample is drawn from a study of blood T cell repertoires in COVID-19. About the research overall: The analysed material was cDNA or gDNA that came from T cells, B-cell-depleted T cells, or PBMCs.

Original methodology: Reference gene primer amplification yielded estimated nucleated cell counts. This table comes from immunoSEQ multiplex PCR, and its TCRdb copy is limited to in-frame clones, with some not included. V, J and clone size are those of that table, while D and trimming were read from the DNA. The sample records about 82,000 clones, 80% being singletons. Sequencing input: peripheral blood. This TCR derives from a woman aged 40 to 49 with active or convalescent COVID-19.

CDR3 nucleotide sequence: TGTGCCAGCAGCCCTAGGGGTTATAGCAATCAGCCCCAGCATTTT. Its translation: CASSPRGYSNQPQHF. J is TRBJ1-5 and V is TRBV7-8; D might be TRBD1 (5 bases). The V gene's germline CDR1 is SGHVS and CDR2 FQNEAQ. The length of the CDR3 is 15 residues. Trimming took 5 bases from V and 0 from J, leaving 11 bases between them.